What follows is one T cell receptor (beta chain) and its context. No antigen is known for it. No base quality values were provided; no much bigger clone lies one nucleotide off. The cohort was made up of approximately 700 healthy bone marrow donors. All cohort members were sampled while nominally healthy, although unrecorded immune exposures were likely present. The donor was CMV seronegative and belonged to the group of over 300 seronegative cohort members. A peripheral blood sample was collected from each donor, and TCR beta sequencing was performed on peripheral blood mononuclear cells. Genomic DNA extraction from the blood cell samples was performed with the Qiagen DNeasy Blood Extraction Kit. The data originate from a study of cytomegalovirus exposure and HLA in healthy donors (dated by TCRdb to 2015 to 2018). Study-level background: According to an earlier analysis of a few hundred of the donors, about 170 million T cells yielded roughly 100 million unique TCR beta sequences and 276 Gb of sequence data. Donor age, sex, ethnicity and CMV serostatus were collected together with the repertoire data. A later genetic analysis used genome-wide SNP genotypes for 398 of the 666 donors, treating that subset as a discovery cohort. The aim of the study was to test whether cataloging public T cell receptors could identify signatures of past pathogen exposure. A later analysis re-examined previously published TCR beta repertoires from about 670 donors and added high-resolution HLA genotyping to investigate patterns of TCR occurrence. Among some 400 genotyped donors of the cohort, an average of around 250,000 unique TCR beta nucleotide sequences was sequenced per donor, of which about 19% were non-productive. Every repertoire in the discovery cohort had been generated on one and the same sequencing platform. The genetic ancestry cluster associated with self-reported Caucasian donors included approximately 85% of the roughly 400 genotyped donors. In addition to the first cohort of 666 subjects, a separate validation cohort of 120 different subjects was used. To predict cytomegalovirus infection status, the study brought together high-throughput TCR immunosequencing, statistical association of individual TCRs with disease status, and machine learning. Both class I and class II loci were covered by HLA typing, at four-digit resolution. Typing coverage varied by locus: about 620-640 donors for A, B, C, DRB1 and DQB1; more than 500 for DQA1; around 570 for DPA1; roughly 470 for DPB1. Rather than using new phenotypic data, the later analysis identified candidate immune exposures from TCR beta sequences and from how often those sequences occurred across donors. Four to six DR-DQ haplotypes were handled as single units for association and clustering, since linkage in the cohort was strong. Using immunosequencing, the study profiled T cell repertoires from roughly 650 subjects and related those repertoires to cytomegalovirus serostatus. Roughly 310 gigabases of sequencing data and tens of millions of unique TCR sequences were included in an early release covering about 620 HLA-typed donors. In an earlier analysis of 587 of the donors, high-throughput TCR beta sequencing was used to judge whether each TCR beta V gene segment behaved as functional or pseudogenic.

According to the germline V gene (reference sequence), CDR1 reads GTSNPN and CDR2 reads SVGIG. V and J are truncated by 4 bases and 1 base respectively, leaving an intervening sequence of 10 bases. From the cysteine through the phenylalanine, the CDR3 covers 14 amino acids. The kept DNA is CDR3 alone, 42 bases in frame from the first base. Library prep was done by the immunoSEQ multiplex PCR assay. For the multiplex PCR, a mixture combining 60 forward primers for TCR Vbeta segments and 13 reverse primers for TCR Jbeta segments was used. Amplification of the CDR3 region of rearranged TCR beta genes was performed with a multiplex PCR assay on genomic DNA. The amplified TCR beta libraries were sequenced on the Illumina HiSeq System as 87-base-pair reads. Concerning the study's data processing: A later analysis tallied 80 million to 95 million unique TCR beta chains across the 666 repertoires, and 10 million to 11 million of those chains were shared by two or more donors. To remove PCR and sequencing errors, raw reads were error-corrected and collapsed into unique sequences using a nearest-neighbor algorithm that merged closely related sequences. To assign V, D and J gene segments, CDR3 sequences were aligned to IMGT reference sequences. For a sequence to be retained, a match of at least six nucleotides to both a V gene segment and a J gene segment was required. Rearrangements were called productive when the CDR3 lacked stop codons and stayed in frame with V and J; all others were non-productive. CDR3 was defined by IMGT convention, running from the second conserved V-encoded cysteine to the conserved J-encoded phenylalanine. The earlier analysis of 587 of the donors excluded sequences that lacked an unambiguous match to a single V gene segment. In an earlier analysis of roughly 600 of the donors, a V segment was called functional when productive rearrangements were above 56.7%, and segregating when the standard deviation between donors exceeded 5%. To diagnose cytomegalovirus status from the catalog of TCR beta chain sequences, a statistical classification framework was built. V and J gene assignment, in a later analysis, came from comparing TCR nucleotide sequences with IMGT/GENE-DB human TR gene sequences. Using the TCRdist pipeline, a later analysis assigned CDR3 sequences along with most-parsimonious VDJ recombination scenarios. In a later analysis, each TCR beta chain was defined by its CDR3 amino acid sequence together with its V-gene family, and reads lacking a unique V-gene family were excluded. A later analysis removed several hundred highly shared, low-generation-probability nucleotide sequences to deal with suspected cross-contamination and a sequencing artifact. In a later analysis, a clonal expansion index was calculated for each public chain from normalized within-repertoire ranks of inferred template counts. In a later analysis, generation probabilities were computed with a VDJ recombination model fitted to out-of-frame rearrangements, and the resulting probabilities were checked against IGoR. Hypergeometric tests were used in a later analysis to score TCR-TCR, TCR-HLA and TCR-CMV co-occurrence, with a repertoire-size bias correction applied to the TCR pairs. In a later analysis, false discovery rates were estimated by permuting HLA or CMV assignments 20 times. A later analysis grouped co-occurring TCRs with DBSCAN, adding TCRdist sequence similarity when clustering within HLA-allele-positive subsets. Repertoires with fewer than 30,000 or more than 120,000 public chains were left out of co-occurrence clustering, as were five repertoires with anomalous nucleotide sharing. TCRdb retrieved this table from immuneACCESS and kept in-frame rearrangements only. Not all clones are present; in checked studies, unresolved V genes account for under half, and no reason is known for the remainder. Clone size and the V and J calls come from that table; the DNA yielded D and trimming. Here the sample has around 190,000 clones; approximately 86% occur a single time. About 1% of the sample is held by the ten biggest clonotypes.

The study at large found these results: CMV serostatus was the only immune exposure information available for the cohort. In a later analysis, most CMV-associated TCR beta chains were found to appear HLA-restricted, with HLA associations seemingly driven largely by CMV exposure. A total of roughly 160 TCR beta chains were listed by the study as associated with cytomegalovirus. The authors suggested that the approach could potentially be generalized to other disease states and immunological phenotypes. Because the 87-base-pair reads could not distinguish some IMGT-functional V segments, including TRBV6-2 and TRBV6-3, those segments were excluded. A further reported finding was that TCR beta sequences accurately predicted the HLA-A and HLA-B alleles for most subjects in the first cohort. In a later genetic analysis, fewer N-insertions in productive TCRs were reported among donors in an Asian-associated ancestry cluster than the approximately 630-donor mean. In a later analysis, HLA-associated TCR beta chains were found to be more clonally expanded and to have lower generation probabilities than equally common non-associated chains. Cytomegalovirus status was reported to be diagnosed by the classifier with high specificity and sensitivity in both the original and validation cohorts. According to a later analysis, TCR association rates differed among HLA loci, with DRB1 alleles showing the most associated TCRs and HLA-C alleles showing the fewest. Because counts were too low, 15 to 20 rarely observed V segments, including chromosome 9 orphons, were excluded from the earlier analysis of roughly 580 of the donors. The sequencing pipeline was judged likely to have produced a cluster of highly shared sequence variants as a technical artifact. In vitro tests confirmed that a few of the cytomegalovirus-associated TCR beta chains recognize cytomegalovirus antigens. Presence/absence analyses assumed roughly uniform sequencing depth across donors, an assumption that may not hold. Linkage disequilibrium might explain the correlated functional status among segregating V segments, but an unknown experimental factor could not be excluded. This cohort had only TCR beta chains sequenced, and the lack of alpha or paired-chain data limited which features could be detected. In a later analysis, around 15,000 TCR beta sequences were associated with specific HLA alleles at a false discovery rate of 0.05. In an earlier analysis of around 600 of the donors, most TCR beta V segments appeared in productive rearrangements about 87% or about 30% of the time, broadly matching IMGT annotations. When HLA alleles, especially DR and DQ, strongly co-occurred, TCR associations were difficult to assign to individual alleles. A later genetic analysis associated a missense DCLRE1C variant with V-gene and J-gene trimming of TCR beta chains, and an independent cohort replicated the association. Several of the top co-occurrence clusters appeared to be linked to parvovirus B19, influenza, CMV and Epstein-Barr virus, according to a later analysis. Because HLA typing was missing for some donors at each locus, association tests included only the typed subset. While some public TCRs were present in many individuals, most TCR sequences turned up only very rarely across donors.

The clonotype was recovered from a boy younger than 10 in good health and CMV-seronegative. The sample was PBMCs. The chain was built from TRBV30 and TRBJ1-4; the D gene is possibly TRBD1, with 5 bases matching. The DNA sequence reads TGTGCCTGGAACGGCGGGGGAACTAATGAAAAACTGTTTTTT. Its coded protein is CAWNGGGTNEKLFF.